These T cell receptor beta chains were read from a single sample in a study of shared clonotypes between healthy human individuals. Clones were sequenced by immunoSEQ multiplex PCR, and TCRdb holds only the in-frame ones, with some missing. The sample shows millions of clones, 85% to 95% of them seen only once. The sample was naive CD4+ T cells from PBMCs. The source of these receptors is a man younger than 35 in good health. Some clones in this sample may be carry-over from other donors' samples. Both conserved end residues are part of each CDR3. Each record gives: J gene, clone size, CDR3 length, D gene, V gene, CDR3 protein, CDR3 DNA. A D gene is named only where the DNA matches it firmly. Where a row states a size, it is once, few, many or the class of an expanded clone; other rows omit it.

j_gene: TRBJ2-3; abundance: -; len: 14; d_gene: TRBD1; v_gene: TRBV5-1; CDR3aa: CASSYGTATDTQYF; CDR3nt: TGCGCCAGCAGCTACGGGACAGCCACAGATACGCAGTATTTT
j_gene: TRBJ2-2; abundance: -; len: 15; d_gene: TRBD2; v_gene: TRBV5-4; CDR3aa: CASSPVAGVSGELFF; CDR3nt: TGTGCCAGCAGCCCCGTAGCGGGAGTCTCCGGGGAGCTGTTTTTT
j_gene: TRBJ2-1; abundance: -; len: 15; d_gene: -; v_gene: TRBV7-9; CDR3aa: CASASQGTLFSEQFF; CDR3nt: TGTGCCAGCGCCTCTCAGGGTACCCTCTTTAGTGAGCAGTTCTTC
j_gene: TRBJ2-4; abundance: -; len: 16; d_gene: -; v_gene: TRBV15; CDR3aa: CATSRAGSLAKNIQYF; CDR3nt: TGTGCCACCAGCAGGGCCGGGAGTCTAGCCAAAAACATTCAGTACTTC
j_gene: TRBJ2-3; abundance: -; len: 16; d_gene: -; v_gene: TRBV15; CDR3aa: CATSSRPGGGTDTQYF; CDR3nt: TGTGCCACCAGCAGCCGGCCAGGGGGGGGCACAGATACGCAGTATTTT
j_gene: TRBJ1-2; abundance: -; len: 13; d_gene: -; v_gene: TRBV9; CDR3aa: CASSAWGGNGYTF; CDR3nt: TGTGCCAGCAGCGCCTGGGGAGGGAATGGCTACACCTTC
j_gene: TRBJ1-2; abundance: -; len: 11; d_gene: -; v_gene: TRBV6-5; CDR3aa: CASSPIGGYTF; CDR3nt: TGTGCCAGCAGCCCTATCGGTGGCTACACCTTC
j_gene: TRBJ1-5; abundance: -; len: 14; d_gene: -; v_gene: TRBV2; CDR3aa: CASRHSDSNQPQHF; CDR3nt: TGTGCCAGCAGGCATTCGGATAGCAATCAGCCCCAGCATTTT
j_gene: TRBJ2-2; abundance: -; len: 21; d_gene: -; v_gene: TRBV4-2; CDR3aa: CASSQHSVEGGAEMNTGELFF; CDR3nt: TGTGCCAGCAGCCAACATAGCGTGGAAGGCGGCGCGGAAATGAACACCGGGGAGCTGTTTTTT
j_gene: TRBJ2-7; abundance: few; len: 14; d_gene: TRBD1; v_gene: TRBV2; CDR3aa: CASSAETGLSEQYF; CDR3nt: TGTGCCAGCAGTGCTGAGACAGGGCTCTCCGAGCAGTACTTC
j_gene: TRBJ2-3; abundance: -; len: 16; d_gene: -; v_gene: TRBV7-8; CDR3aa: CASSPAIGQGEDTQYF; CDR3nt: TGTGCCAGCAGCCCTGCTATAGGGCAGGGCGAAGATACGCAGTATTTT
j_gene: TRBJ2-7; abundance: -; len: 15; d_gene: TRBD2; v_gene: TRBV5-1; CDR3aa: CASSLPSGSIYEQYF; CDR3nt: TGCGCCAGCAGCTTGCCGAGCGGGAGTATCTACGAGCAGTACTTC
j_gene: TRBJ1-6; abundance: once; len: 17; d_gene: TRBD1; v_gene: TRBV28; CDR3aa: CASKGQGPSSYNSPLHF; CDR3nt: TGTGCCAGCAAAGGACAGGGGCCCTCCTCCTATAATTCACCCCTCCACTTT
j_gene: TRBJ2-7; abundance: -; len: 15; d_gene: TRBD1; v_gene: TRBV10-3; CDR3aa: CAISLSGQGPYEQYF; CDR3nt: TGTGCCATCAGTTTATCGGGACAGGGACCCTACGAGCAGTACTTC
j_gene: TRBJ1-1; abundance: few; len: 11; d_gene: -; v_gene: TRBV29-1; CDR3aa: CSVDTNTEAFF; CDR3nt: TGCAGCGTAGACACGAACACTGAAGCTTTCTTT
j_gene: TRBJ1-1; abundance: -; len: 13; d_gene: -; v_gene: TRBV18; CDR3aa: CASSPGRLTEAFF; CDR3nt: TGTGCCAGCTCACCGGGACGATTAACTGAAGCTTTCTTT
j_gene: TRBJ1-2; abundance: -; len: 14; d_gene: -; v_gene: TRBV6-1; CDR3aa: CASSEVRGTDGYTF; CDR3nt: TGTGCCAGCAGTGAAGTTCGGGGGACCGATGGCTACACCTTC
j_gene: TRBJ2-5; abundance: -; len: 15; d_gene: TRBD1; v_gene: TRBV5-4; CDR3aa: CASSSWTGGGETQYF; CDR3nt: TGTGCCAGCAGCTCGTGGACAGGGGGCGGGGAGACCCAGTACTTC
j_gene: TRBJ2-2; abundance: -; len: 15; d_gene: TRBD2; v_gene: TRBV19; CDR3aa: CASSIQREVAGELFF; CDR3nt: TGTGCCAGTAGTATCCAGCGGGAGGTGGCCGGGGAGCTGTTTTTT